A selection of T cell receptor beta chains follows, all from one sample in a study of shared clonotypes between healthy human individuals. TCRdb keeps only in-frame clones here, not all; method: immunoSEQ multiplex PCR. The profile shows 1.4 million to 1.5 million clones, approximately 96% of them singletons. The specimen was naive CD4+ T cells sorted from blood. These receptors originate from a man younger than 40 in good health. Each CDR3 is given without its conserved first and last residue.

>TRBV5-1|TRBJ2-1
ASSGSLNEQF
>TRBV5-5|TRBJ2-3
ASSPIAGGTSTDTQY
>TRBV6-4|TRBJ2-4
ASSDSGRETAKNIQY
>TRBV10-2|TRBJ1-2
ASSGGAGGNYGYT
>TRBV7-2|TRBJ2-3
ASLIAADTQY
>TRBV6-1|TRBJ1-2
ASRAGNGGGYT
>TRBV6-6|TRBJ2-1
ASRPSGRAYVEQF
>TRBV18|TRBJ2-3
ASSQTHSTDTQY
>TRBV23-1|TRBJ1-1
ASSQYEGDHTEAF
>TRBV5-5|TRBJ2-3
ASSSRDSGTDTQY
>TRBV7-8|TRBJ2-5
ASSQFPGIGKETQY
>TRBV18|TRBJ1-1
ASSRLGGRNTEAF
>TRBV13|TRBJ2-7
ASREGLGYEQY
>TRBV5-1|TRBJ1-3
ASSSTGTAGNTIY
>TRBV30|TRBJ1-5
AWSPQTVGQPQH
>TRBV9|TRBJ2-1
ASSVGVWESPYNEQF
>TRBV6-5|TRBJ2-3
ASRRTSGRTDTQY
>TRBV28|TRBJ2-4
ASRDDKNIQY
>TRBV10-3|TRBJ1-2
ATGTGSIGYT
>TRBV18|TRBJ2-1
ASSPPGGSYNEQF
>TRBV19|TRBJ2-3
ASGPSGSLDTQY
>TRBV29-1|TRBJ1-4
SFRRDSGEKLF
>TRBV19|TRBJ2-7
ARPDEQY
>TRBV18|TRBJ2-3
ASSPGLAGEADTQY
>TRBV5-1|TRBJ2-1
ASTFGLAIYNEQF
>TRBV27|TRBJ2-7
ASRLAGEEY
>TRBV9|TRBJ1-2
ASSPRGVSYGYT
>TRBV5-8|TRBJ2-7
ASSRFRGTSTSYEQY
>TRBV15|TRBJ2-3
ATSRDWGGSTDTQY
>TRBV28|TRBJ2-7
ASSLTSGGSSYEQY
>TRBV21-1|TRBJ1-2
ASSKLTWGYT
>TRBV27|TRBJ2-1
ASSSPVRSNNEQF
>TRBV29-1|TRBJ2-2
SVLPGGSGELF
>TRBV7-2|TRBJ2-2
ASSLRTARPFAGELF
>TRBV28|TRBJ2-1
ASIQSPQSSYNEQF
>TRBV4-2|TRBJ2-3
ASSQVGGDYTDTQY
>TRBV6-1|TRBJ1-2
ASNRAYGYT